The clone carrying this TCR beta chain was observed once. The sample comes from a study of blood T cells in healthy people across ages. With a J-beta primer mix and a sample-barcoded 5' primer, a second PCR ran 7 to 11 cycles. TCRdb used MiXCR to reprocess the 5' RACE reads, holding one entry per CDR3 protein. The sample lists roughly 1.4 million distinct CDR3 sequences; around 55% were seen once. There are 12 residues in the CDR3. The germline V and J ends were trimmed by 7 bases and 10 bases, with 14 bases remaining between them. Per the germline V gene, CDR1 is SGHRS and CDR2 is YFSETQ. The rearrangement uses TRBV5-1 and TRBJ1-4; D may be TRBD1 (5 bases). The receptor's source is a young man in good health. Sequencing was performed on blood. The CDR3 DNA sequence: TGCGCCAGCCCGCGGGAGGGGAGAAAACTGTTTTTT. Amino acid sequence: CASPREGRKLFF.